This TCR beta chain was profiled in a study of metastatic and nonmetastatic thyroid tumors. Study background: It was across blood and tumor or nodule tissue from malignant and benign thyroid patients that repertoires were compared.

Study results and limitations: Malignant tumors reportedly showed significantly higher TCR beta diversity than benign nodules in both blood and tumor.

Original processing notes: What underpinned the distant-metastasis classifier for papillary thyroid cancer was the set of CDR3 differences across clinicopathological groups. Using MiXCR, TCRdb reanalyzed the PCR reads. The V and J calls come from TCRdb's annotation, not from the publication. The table records 23,000 or so clones, 24% of them present only once. Prior to thyroid surgery, none of the patients had received any treatment. The CDR3 has 18 residues. Trimming took off 1 base at V and 1 base at J, with 17 bases between the two ends. The germline gives CDR1 MDHEN, CDR2 SYDVKM. This clone was seen repeatedly, ten times or more. The antigen is unknown.

This sequence originates from a male donor with papillary thyroid cancer or a benign thyroid nodule (not recorded which). Some clones in this sample may be carry-over from other donors' samples. The chain carries TRBV28 and TRBJ1-5; a weak D match, TRBD1 (5 bases). The material sequenced was tumor tissue. The DNA of the CDR3 is TGTGCCAGCAGTTTATTTTTCGGGGGGTTGCGGAGCAATCAGCCCCAGCATTTT. It specifies CASSLFFGGLRSNQPQHF.